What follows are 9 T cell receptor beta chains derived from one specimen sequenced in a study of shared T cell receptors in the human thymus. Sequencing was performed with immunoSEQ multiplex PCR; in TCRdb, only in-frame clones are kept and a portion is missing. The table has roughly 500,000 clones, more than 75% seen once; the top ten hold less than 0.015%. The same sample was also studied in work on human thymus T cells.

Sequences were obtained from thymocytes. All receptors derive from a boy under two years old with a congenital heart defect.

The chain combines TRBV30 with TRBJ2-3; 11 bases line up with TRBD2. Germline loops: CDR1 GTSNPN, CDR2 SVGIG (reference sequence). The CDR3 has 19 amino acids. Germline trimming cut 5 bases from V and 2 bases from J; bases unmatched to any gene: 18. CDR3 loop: CAWALLAGGPIAHTDTQYF. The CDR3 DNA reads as TGTGCCTGGGCGCTCTTAGCGGGAGGGCCGATAGCCCACACAGATACGCAGTATTTT.

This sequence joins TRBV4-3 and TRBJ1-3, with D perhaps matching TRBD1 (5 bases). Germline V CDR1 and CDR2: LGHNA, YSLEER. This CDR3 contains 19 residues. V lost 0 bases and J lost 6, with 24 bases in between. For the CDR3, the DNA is TGCGCCAGCAGCCAAGAGAGGACACCCAATCTCGGAGAGGAAAACACCATATATTTT. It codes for CASSQERTPNLGEENTIYF.

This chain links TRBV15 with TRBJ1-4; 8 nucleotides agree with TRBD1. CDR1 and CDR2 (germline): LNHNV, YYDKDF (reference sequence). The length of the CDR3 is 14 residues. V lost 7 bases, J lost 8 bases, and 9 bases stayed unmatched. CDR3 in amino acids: CATIEAGGEEKLFF. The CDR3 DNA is TGTGCCACCATCGAAGCAGGGGGCGAGGAAAAACTGTTTTTT.

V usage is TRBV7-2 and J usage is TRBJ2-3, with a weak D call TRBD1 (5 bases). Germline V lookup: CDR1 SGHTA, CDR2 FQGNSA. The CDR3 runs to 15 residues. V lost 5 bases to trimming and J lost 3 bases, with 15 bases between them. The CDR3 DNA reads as TGTGCCAGCAGCCCGCGACGACAGCTGACAGATACGCAGTATTTT. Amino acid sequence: CASSPRRQLTDTQYF.

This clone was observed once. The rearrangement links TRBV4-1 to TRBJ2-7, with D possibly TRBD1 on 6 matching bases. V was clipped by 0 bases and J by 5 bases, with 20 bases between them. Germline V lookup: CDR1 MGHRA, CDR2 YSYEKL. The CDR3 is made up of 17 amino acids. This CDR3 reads CASSQELSKGGENEQYF. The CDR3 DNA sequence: TGCGCCAGCAGCCAAGAACTCTCGAAAGGGGGAGAGAACGAGCAGTACTTC.

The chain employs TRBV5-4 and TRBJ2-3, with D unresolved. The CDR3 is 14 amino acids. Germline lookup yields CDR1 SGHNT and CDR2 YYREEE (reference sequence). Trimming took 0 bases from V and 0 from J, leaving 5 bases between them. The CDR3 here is CASSLETSTDTQYF. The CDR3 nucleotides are TGTGCCAGCAGCTTGGAGACTAGCACAGATACGCAGTATTTT. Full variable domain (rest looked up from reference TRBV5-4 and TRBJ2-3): ETGVTQSPTHLIKTRGQQVTLRCSSQSGHNTVSWYQQALGQGPQFIFQYYREEENGRGNFPPRFSGLQFPNYSSELNVNALELDDSALYLCASSLETSTDTQYFGPGTRLTVL.

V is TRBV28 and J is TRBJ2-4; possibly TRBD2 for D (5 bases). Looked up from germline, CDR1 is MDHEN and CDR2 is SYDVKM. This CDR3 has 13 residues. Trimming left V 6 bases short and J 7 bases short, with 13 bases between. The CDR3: CASSQGLKNIQYF. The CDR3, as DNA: TGTGCCAGCAGCCAAGGACTGAAGAACATTCAGTACTTC.

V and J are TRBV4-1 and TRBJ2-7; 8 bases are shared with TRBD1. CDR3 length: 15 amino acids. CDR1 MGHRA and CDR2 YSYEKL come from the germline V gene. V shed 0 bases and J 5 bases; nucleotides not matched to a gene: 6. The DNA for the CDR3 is TGCGCCAGCAGCCAAGAGGACAGGGTCGGTCACGAGCAGTACTTC. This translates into CASSQEDRVGHEQYF.

The DNA for the CDR3 is TGTGCCACCCCAGGACTAGCGGTTTACGAGCAGTACTTC. Amino acids: CATPGLAVYEQYF. The chain combines TRBV5-4 with TRBJ2-7; 10 bases align to TRBD2. J was trimmed by 4 bases and V by 9 bases; bases with no gene match: 7. Germline V gene data show CDR1 as SGHNT and CDR2 as YYREEE (reference sequence). The CDR3 has 13 residues.